The clone carrying this T cell receptor (beta chain) has a handful of counts. What it recognizes is unknown. Per the germline V gene, CDR1 is SGHVS and CDR2 is FNYEAQ. The CDR3 totals 14 residues. The ends were cut back, 5 bases at V and 1 base at J, with 8 bases in the middle. The data were obtained in a study of CD8+ T cells in alopecia areata. Study findings and constraints: In scalp and blood, many expanded lesional clones persisted during tofacitinib. The study found higher clonality in lesional than normal scalp, especially in alopecia totalis/universalis.

Treatment of the sample: oral pan-JAK inhibitor, 5-10 mg twice daily. Researchers took lesional scalp punch biopsies and peripheral blood from people who were alopecia areata patients. Sequencing used cDNA as its template, made by extracting RNA and reverse transcribing it. Some clones are missing from TCRdb's copy, which holds only in-frame ones; the method was immunoSEQ multiplex PCR. Here the sample spans more than 85,000 clones, approximately 66% being singletons. The sequence derives from a human donor with alopecia areata. This specimen was CD8+ T cells sorted from blood, taken at week 4, from a patient treated with tofacitinib. The chain employs TRBV7-6 and TRBJ1-4; maybe TRBD1 (6 bases). CDR3 bases: TGTGCCAGCAGCCCAGGGGAAACTAATGAAAAACTGTTTTTT. It yields the protein CASSPGETNEKLFF.